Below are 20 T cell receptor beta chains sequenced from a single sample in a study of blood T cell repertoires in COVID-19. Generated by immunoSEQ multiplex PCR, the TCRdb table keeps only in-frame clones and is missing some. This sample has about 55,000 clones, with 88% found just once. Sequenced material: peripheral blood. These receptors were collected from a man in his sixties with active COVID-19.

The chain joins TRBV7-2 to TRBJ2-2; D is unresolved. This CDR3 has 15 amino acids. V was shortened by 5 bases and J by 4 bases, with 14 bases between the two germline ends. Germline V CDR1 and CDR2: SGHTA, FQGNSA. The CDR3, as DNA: TGTGCCAGCAGCCCCATGGCAGTTTCCACCGGGGAGCTGTTTTTT. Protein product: CASSPMAVSTGELFF.

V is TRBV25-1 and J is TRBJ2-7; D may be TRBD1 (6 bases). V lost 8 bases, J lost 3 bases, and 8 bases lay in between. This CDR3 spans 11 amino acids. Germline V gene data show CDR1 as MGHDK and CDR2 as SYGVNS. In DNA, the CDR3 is TGTGCCAGCGGGGACAACTACGAGCAGTACTTC. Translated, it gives CASGDNYEQYF.

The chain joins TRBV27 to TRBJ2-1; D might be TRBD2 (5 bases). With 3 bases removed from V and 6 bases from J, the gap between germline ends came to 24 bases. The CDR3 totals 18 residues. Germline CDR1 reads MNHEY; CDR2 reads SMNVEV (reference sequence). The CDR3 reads CASSFQLALDSVSNEQFF. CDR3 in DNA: TGTGCCAGCAGTTTCCAACTCGCATTGGACTCTGTTAGCAATGAGCAGTTCTTC.

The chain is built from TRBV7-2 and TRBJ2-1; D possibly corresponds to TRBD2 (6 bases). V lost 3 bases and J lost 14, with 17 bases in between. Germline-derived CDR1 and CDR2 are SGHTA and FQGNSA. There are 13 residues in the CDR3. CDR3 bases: TGTGCCAGCAGCTTCGGACCGCGGGGAGGTGAGTTCTTC. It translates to CASSFGPRGGEFF.

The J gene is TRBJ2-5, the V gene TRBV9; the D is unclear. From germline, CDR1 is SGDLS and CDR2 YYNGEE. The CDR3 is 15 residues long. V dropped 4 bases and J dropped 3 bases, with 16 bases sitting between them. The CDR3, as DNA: TGTGCCAGCAGCATAGGAGAGAGGCCTGAAGAGACCCAGTACTTC. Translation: CASSIGERPEETQYF.

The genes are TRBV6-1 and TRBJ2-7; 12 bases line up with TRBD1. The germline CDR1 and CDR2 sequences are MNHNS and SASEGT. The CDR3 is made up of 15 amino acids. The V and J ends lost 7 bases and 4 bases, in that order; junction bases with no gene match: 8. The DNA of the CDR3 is TGTGCCAGCACCCTGGGACAGGGGGCGTCTTACGAGCAGTACTTC. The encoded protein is CASTLGQGASYEQYF.

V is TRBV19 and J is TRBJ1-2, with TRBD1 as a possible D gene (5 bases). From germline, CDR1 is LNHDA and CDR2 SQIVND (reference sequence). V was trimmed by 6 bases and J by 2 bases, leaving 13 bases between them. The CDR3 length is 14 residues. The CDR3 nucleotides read TGTGCCAGTAGCCTAATGGGGGGAAACTATGGCTACACCTTC. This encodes CASSLMGGNYGYTF.

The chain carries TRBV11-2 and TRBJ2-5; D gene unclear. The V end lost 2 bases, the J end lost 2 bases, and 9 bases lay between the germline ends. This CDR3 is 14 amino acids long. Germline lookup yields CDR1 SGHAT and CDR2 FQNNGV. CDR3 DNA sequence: TGTGCCAGCAGCTTAAGCCCAGCGCAAGAGACCCAGTACTTC. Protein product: CASSLSPAQETQYF.

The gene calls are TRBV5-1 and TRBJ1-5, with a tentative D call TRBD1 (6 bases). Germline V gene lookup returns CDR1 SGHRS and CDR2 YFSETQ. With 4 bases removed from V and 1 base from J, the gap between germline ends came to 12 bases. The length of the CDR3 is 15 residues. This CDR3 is CASSPSGDSNQPQHF. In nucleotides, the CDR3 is TGCGCCAGCAGCCCATCAGGGGACAGCAATCAGCCCCAGCATTTT. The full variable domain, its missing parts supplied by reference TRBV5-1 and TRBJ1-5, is KAGVTQTPRYLIKTRGQQVTLSCSPISGHRSVSWYQQTPGQGLQFLFEYFSETQRNKGNFPGRFSGRQFSNSRSEMNVSTLELGDSALYLCASSPSGDSNQPQHFGDGTRLSIL.

Here the CDR3 DNA reads TGTGCCAGCAGGGGCAGTCGCTCCTATAATTCACCCCTCCACTTT. It translates to CASRGSRSYNSPLHF. The V call is TRBV6-6, the J call TRBJ1-6; D remains ambiguous. Trimming removed 6 bases at V and 0 bases at J, with 9 bases between. This CDR3 is 15 amino acids long. In germline, CDR1 is MNHNY, CDR2 SVGAGI (reference sequence).

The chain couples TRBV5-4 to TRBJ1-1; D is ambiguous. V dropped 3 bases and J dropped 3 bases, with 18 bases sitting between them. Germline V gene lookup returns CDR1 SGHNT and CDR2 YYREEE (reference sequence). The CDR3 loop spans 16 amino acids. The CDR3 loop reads CASSYTPRKADTEAFF. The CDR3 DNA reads TGTGCCAGCAGCTACACCCCCCGGAAGGCGGACACTGAAGCTTTCTTT.

Here the CDR3 DNA reads TGTGCCAGCAGTCCCCGGACAGGGCCGATCGGGGAGCTGTTTTTT. This sequence encodes CASSPRTGPIGELFF. The chain employs TRBV27 and TRBJ2-2, with 8 bases that match TRBD1. V lost 5 bases, J lost 7 bases, and 9 bases stayed unmatched. CDR3 length: 15 amino acids. CDR1 is MNHEY, CDR2 SMNVEV, per germline (reference sequence).

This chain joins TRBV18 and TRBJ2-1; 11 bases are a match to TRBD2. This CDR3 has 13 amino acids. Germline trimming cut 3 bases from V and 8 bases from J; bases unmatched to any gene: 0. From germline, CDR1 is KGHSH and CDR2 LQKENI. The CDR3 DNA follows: TGTGCCAGCTCACCGGGACTAGCGGATGAGCAGTTCTTC. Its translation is CASSPGLADEQFF.

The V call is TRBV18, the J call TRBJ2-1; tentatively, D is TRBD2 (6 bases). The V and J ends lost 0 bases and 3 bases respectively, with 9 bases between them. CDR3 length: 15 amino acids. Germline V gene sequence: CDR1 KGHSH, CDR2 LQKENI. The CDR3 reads CASSPPEGHYNEQFF. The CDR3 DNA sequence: TGTGCCAGCTCACCACCGGAGGGCCACTACAATGAGCAGTTCTTC.

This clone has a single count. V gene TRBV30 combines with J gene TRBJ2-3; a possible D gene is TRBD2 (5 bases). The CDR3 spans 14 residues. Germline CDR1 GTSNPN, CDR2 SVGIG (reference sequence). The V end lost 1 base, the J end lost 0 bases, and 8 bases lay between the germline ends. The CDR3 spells CAWSAGGSTDTQYF. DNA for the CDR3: TGTGCCTGGAGTGCAGGAGGTAGCACAGATACGCAGTATTTT.

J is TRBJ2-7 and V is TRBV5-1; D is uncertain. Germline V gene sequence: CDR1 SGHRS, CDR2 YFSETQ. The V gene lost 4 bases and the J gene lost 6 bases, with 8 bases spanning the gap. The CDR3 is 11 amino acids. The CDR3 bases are TGCGCCAGCAGCGGCGGATCCGAGCAGTACTTC. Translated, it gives CASSGGSEQYF.

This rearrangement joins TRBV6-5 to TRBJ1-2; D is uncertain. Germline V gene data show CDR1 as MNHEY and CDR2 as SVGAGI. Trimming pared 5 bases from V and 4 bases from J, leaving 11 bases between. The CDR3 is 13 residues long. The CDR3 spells CASSPGGPYGYTF. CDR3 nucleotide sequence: TGTGCCAGCAGTCCGGGAGGGCCCTATGGCTACACCTTC.

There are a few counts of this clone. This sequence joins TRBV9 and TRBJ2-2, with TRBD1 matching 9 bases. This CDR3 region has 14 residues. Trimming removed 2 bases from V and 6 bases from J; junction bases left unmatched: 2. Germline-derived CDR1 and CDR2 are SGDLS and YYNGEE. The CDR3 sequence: CASSVGTGPGELFF. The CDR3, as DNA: TGTGCCAGCAGCGTTGGGACAGGGCCCGGGGAGCTGTTTTTT.

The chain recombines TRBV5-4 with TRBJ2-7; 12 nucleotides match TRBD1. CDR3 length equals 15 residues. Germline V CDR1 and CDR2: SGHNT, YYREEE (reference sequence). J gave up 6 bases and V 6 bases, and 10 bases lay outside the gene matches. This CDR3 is CASTSSGTGGGEQYF. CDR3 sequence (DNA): TGTGCCAGCACATCTTCCGGGACAGGGGGCGGCGAGCAGTACTTC.

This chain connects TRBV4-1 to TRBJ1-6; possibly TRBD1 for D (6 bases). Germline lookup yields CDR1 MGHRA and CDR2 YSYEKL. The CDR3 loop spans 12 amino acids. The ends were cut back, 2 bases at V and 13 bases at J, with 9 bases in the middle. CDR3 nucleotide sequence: TGCGCCAGCAGCCAATGGGGGGGCCCCCTCCACTTT. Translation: CASSQWGGPLHF.